A single sample gave rise to the 21 T cell receptor beta chains below, sequenced in a study of radiation and T cells in renal cell carcinoma. Clones were sequenced by immunoSEQ multiplex PCR, and TCRdb holds only the in-frame ones, with some missing. The data hold fewer than 10,000 clones, with 55% to 80% observed a single time. Indicated treatment: treatment-naive control, cytoreductive nephrectomy. The starting material was tumor tissue, obtained from a patient whose treatment was nephrectomy without radiotherapy. These receptors originate from a man between 60 and 70 years old with renal cell carcinoma.

This clone showed up just once. The V call is TRBV7-2, the J call TRBJ2-1; a possible D gene is TRBD2 (5 bases). CDR1 and CDR2 (germline): SGHTA, FQGNSA. Trimming left V 1 base short and J 1 base short, with 14 bases between. The CDR3 is 17 amino acids. The CDR3 DNA is TGTGCCAGCAGCTTAGTACTAGTCTCCGAGTCCTACAATGAGCAGTTCTTC. Its protein is CASSLVLVSESYNEQFF.

This clone turned up a few times. The rearrangement uses TRBV7-9 and TRBJ1-1; D unresolved. CDR1 SEHNR and CDR2 FQNEAQ come from the germline V gene (reference sequence). Deletions cut 1 base from V and 1 base from J, with 10 bases between. CDR3 length: 15 residues. The CDR3, as DNA: TGTGCCAGCAGCTTAGTGGTCAGGCGGAACACTGAAGCTTTCTTT. Amino acid sequence: CASSLVVRRNTEAFF.

This chain connects TRBV6-1 to TRBJ1-4; 8 bases are shared with TRBD1. Trimming cost V 6 bases and J 6 bases; bases outside gene matches: 6. CDR3 size: 14 residues. CDR1 and CDR2 from the germline V gene are MNHNS and SASEGT. The CDR3 sequence is CASRTRGLDEKLFF. In DNA, the CDR3 is TGTGCCAGCAGAACCAGGGGGCTCGATGAAAAACTGTTTTTT.

The gene calls are TRBV11-3 and TRBJ2-7, with a weak D call TRBD2 (6 bases). The CDR3 is made up of 14 amino acids. Germline V CDR1 and CDR2: SGHNT, YENEEA. Trimming took 4 bases from V and 0 from J, leaving 10 bases between them. CDR3 DNA sequence: TGTGCCAGCAGCTCGACTAGATCCTCCTACGAGCAGTACTTC. The encoded protein is CASSSTRSSYEQYF.

This chain connects TRBV19 to TRBJ1-2; D is unclear. From germline, CDR1 is LNHDA and CDR2 SQIVND (reference sequence). Trimming removed 6 bases from V and 2 bases from J, with 16 bases in between. This CDR3 is built from 15 residues. The CDR3 nucleotides are TGTGCCAGTAGCCCAAGGAGGCAGTTAAACTATGGCTACACCTTC. This sequence encodes CASSPRRQLNYGYTF.

The rearrangement joins TRBV7-6 to TRBJ1-6; TRBD1 might be the D (5 bases). V lost 5 bases to trimming and J lost 10 bases, with 21 bases between them. The CDR3 has 16 amino acids. Germline CDR1 and CDR2: SGHVS and FNYEAQ. CDR3 protein: CASSPIVGVEGSPLHF. CDR3 DNA: TGTGCCAGCAGCCCCATCGTTGGCGTGGAGGGGTCACCCCTCCACTTT.

This rearrangement joins TRBV2 to TRBJ2-5; D unresolved. This CDR3 comprises 15 residues. The germline gives CDR1 SNHLY, CDR2 FYNNEI. The V end lost 8 bases, the J end lost 0 bases, and 16 bases lay between the germline ends. This chain's CDR3 is CASFSDGLYQETQYF. The CDR3 bases are TGTGCCAGCTTCTCCGACGGCCTGTACCAAGAGACCCAGTACTTC.

CDR3 DNA: TGTGCCAGCAGTCTTCGGACTAGCGGGAACTACGAGCAGTACTTC. As protein: CASSLRTSGNYEQYF. The chain combines TRBV2 with TRBJ2-7, with 12 bases aligning to TRBD2. V was pared by 5 bases and J by 3 bases, with 5 bases of the junction left unmatched. CDR3 length: 15 residues. Germline lookup yields CDR1 SNHLY and CDR2 FYNNEI.

J is TRBJ2-7 and V is TRBV11-2, with a possible D match to TRBD2 (5 bases). Germline values: CDR1 SGHAT, CDR2 FQNNGV. The CDR3 is made up of 12 amino acids. V was trimmed by 2 bases and J by 6 bases, leaving 8 bases between them. CDR3 region: CASSLFGSEQYF. DNA for the CDR3: TGTGCCAGCAGCTTATTTGGGAGCGAGCAGTACTTC.

The rearrangement links TRBV10-3 to TRBJ2-6, with D tentatively TRBD1 or TRBD2 (5 bases each). The CDR3 consists of 17 residues. Looked up from germline, CDR1 is ENHRY and CDR2 is SYGVKD. The V end lost 5 bases, the J end lost 0 bases, and 14 bases lay between the germline ends. The CDR3 DNA reads as TGTGCCATCAGTCCCCGGGACGGAAACTCTGGGGCCAACGTCCTGACTTTC. Translating it yields CAISPRDGNSGANVLTF.

The chain joins TRBV4-3 to TRBJ2-3; D is unresolved. V lost 1 base and J lost 4, with 15 bases in between. The CDR3 contains 16 residues. Looked up from germline, CDR1 is LGHNA and CDR2 is YSLEER. Written as DNA, the CDR3 is TGCGCCAGCAGCCAAGGGTCCGATTTCGGTTCAGATACGCAGTATTTT. Its protein is CASSQGSDFGSDTQYF.

The chain carries TRBV5-1 and TRBJ2-5, with TRBD2 as a possible D gene (5 bases). Germline CDR1 and CDR2: SGHRS and YFSETQ. The V end was cut by 4 bases, the J end by 2 bases, with 9 bases between. CDR3 size: 13 residues. CDR3 DNA: TGCGCCAGCAGCAGGGAGATACAAGAGACCCAGTACTTC. It codes for CASSREIQETQYF.

This clone was recorded a few times. The chain recombines TRBV18 with TRBJ1-3; 10 positions match TRBD1. Trimming took 3 bases from V and 5 from J; bases not matched to a gene: 7. CDR1 is KGHSH, CDR2 LQKENI, per germline. The CDR3 runs 16 residues. The CDR3 bases are TGTGCCAGCTCACCTTCCGGGACAGGGGCGAGAAACACCATATATTTT. Translating gives CASSPSGTGARNTIYF.

CDR3 DNA sequence: TGTGCCAGCAGGACTTCCCACGGCACCGGGGAGCTGTTTTTT. Translation gives CASRTSHGTGELFF. V and J are TRBV9 and TRBJ2-2; D gene uncertain. V lost 5 bases and J 4 bases, leaving 12 bases between the germline ends. The germline V gene has CDR1 SGDLS and CDR2 YYNGEE. The CDR3 runs 14 residues.

Only a few counts were recorded for this clone. This sequence joins TRBV19 and TRBJ2-2; D may correspond to TRBD1 or TRBD2 (5 bases each). CDR3 length: 15 residues. The V end was cut by 6 bases, the J end by 7 bases, with 18 bases between. Germline V gene sequence: CDR1 LNHDA, CDR2 SQIVND (reference sequence). The CDR3 bases are TGTGCCAGTAGCAAAATCGAGGGGTGGAGCGGGGAGCTGTTTTTT. Residues: CASSKIEGWSGELFF. The entire variable domain, with the rest obtained from reference TRBV19 and TRBJ2-2, is as follows: DGGITQSPKYLFRKEGQNVTLSCEQNLNHDAMYWYRQDPGQGLRLIYYSQIVNDFQKGDIAEGYSVSREKKESFPLTVTSAQKNPTAFYLCASSKIEGWSGELFFGEGSRLTVL.

This sequence joins TRBV7-8 and TRBJ2-1, with D uncertain. There are 12 residues in the CDR3. The V and J ends lost 6 bases and 3 bases respectively, with 6 bases between them. The V gene's germline CDR1 is SGHVS and CDR2 FQNEAQ. CDR3 loop: CASRLFYNEQFF. In DNA, the CDR3 is TGTGCCAGCAGACTGTTCTACAATGAGCAGTTCTTC. The full variable domain, completed using reference TRBV7-8 and TRBJ2-1, is GAGVSQSPRYKVAKRGQDVALRCDPISGHVSLFWYQQALGQGPEFLTYFQNEAQLDKSGLPSDRFFAERPEGSVSTLKIQRTQQEDSAVYLCASRLFYNEQFFGPGTRLTVL.

V gene TRBV5-8 combines with J gene TRBJ1-2; D remains ambiguous. V lost 4 bases to trimming and J lost 8 bases, with 12 bases between them. CDR1 and CDR2 (germline): SGHTS, YDEGEE. The CDR3 totals 12 residues. The CDR3 reads CASSPEIRGYTF. The CDR3 nucleotides read TGTGCCAGCAGCCCGGAGATCAGGGGCTACACCTTC.

CDR3 protein: CASSDDYGYTF. CDR3 in DNA: TGTGCCAGTAGTGACGACTATGGCTACACCTTC. The chain is built from TRBV19 and TRBJ1-2; D is uncertain. The V and J ends lost 5 bases and 3 bases respectively, with 4 bases between them. Germline V CDR1 and CDR2: LNHDA, SQIVND (reference sequence). This CDR3 contains 11 residues.

J is TRBJ1-2 and V is TRBV6-8, with 9 bases lining up with TRBD1. The CDR3 covers 18 residues. Germline V lookup: CDR1 MNHGY, CDR2 SAAAGT. Losses at the gene ends were 7 bases for V and 4 bases for J; bases not matched to a gene: 19. This CDR3 reads CASNLSGGTGYKIYGYTF. The CDR3 DNA sequence: TGTGCCAGCAACCTCTCAGGCGGGACAGGGTATAAGATCTATGGCTACACCTTC.

This chain joins TRBV6-6 and TRBJ1-4; a possible D gene is TRBD1 (5 bases). Germline-derived CDR1 and CDR2 are MNHNY and SVGAGI (reference sequence). V lost 6 bases, J lost 7 bases, and 15 bases lay in between. This CDR3 contains 14 residues. This chain's CDR3 is CASSPEGASEKLFF. In DNA, the CDR3 is TGTGCCAGCAGCCCCGAAGGGGCCTCTGAAAAACTGTTTTTT.

The chain recombines TRBV18 with TRBJ1-3, with 11 bases aligning to TRBD1. V lost 2 bases to trimming and J lost 2 bases; unmatched junction nucleotides: 2. The CDR3 totals 16 residues. CDR1 KGHSH and CDR2 LQKENI come from the germline V gene. CDR3 sequence (DNA): TGTGCCAGCTCACCAGTGGGACAGGGGGCTGGAAACACCATATATTTT. Its translation is CASSPVGQGAGNTIYF.